These 3 T cell receptor beta chains were sequenced from one sample in a study of CD8+ T cells in alopecia areata. TCR sequencing used cDNA made by reverse transcription of extracted RNA. Method: immunoSEQ multiplex PCR; TCRdb's copy keeps in-frame clones and lacks some. Altogether 290,000 or so clones were found in the sample, and no singletons occur. After pooling, cutaneous lymph node cells were sorted with CD4, CD8alpha, NKG2D, NKG2ACE and other markers. The sequenced material came from CD4+ T cells sorted from a lymph node. The receptors stem from a C3H/HeJ mouse with alopecia areata. Strain haplotype (MHC): H2-k.

This clone has only a few counts. The gene symbols are mouse symbols. The read ends 4 residues before the CDR3 terminus; that terminus is restored from the germline J gene. The chain combines TRBV13-3 with TRBJ2-7, with 10 bases that match TRBD1. The CDR3 covers 15 residues. Germline CDR1 is NNHDY and CDR2 is SYVADS. V dropped 0 bases and J dropped 3; count of bases not matched to a gene: 3. The part of the CDR3 DNA that was read is TGTGCCAGCAGTGATGCGGACAGGGGGTACTAT. Translating it yields CASSDADRGYY. The CDR3 as a whole reads CASSDADRGYYEQYF.

Of note for this clone: Mouse gene names apply. The sequence runs out 4 residues before the end of the CDR3; the remainder is reconstructed from the germline J gene. At the DNA level, this CDR3 is encoded by other sequences in the same sample as well. V is TRBV17 and J is TRBJ2-5, with TRBD2 matching over 11 bases. The CDR3 has 15 residues. Germline assignment: CDR1 MNHDT and CDR2 YYDKIL. Trimming at V came to 3 bases and at J to 1 base, leaving 0 bases not matched to a gene. CDR3 DNA, as far as it was read: TGTGCTAGCAGTAGGGACTGGGGGGACCAAGAC. Translating gives CASSRDWGDQD. The whole CDR3 sequence reads CASSRDWGDQDTQYF.

As concerns this clone: Mouse names are used for the genes. The missing CDR3 end, 4 residues past where the read stops, is filled in from the germline J gene. This chain uses TRBV5 with TRBJ2-1; 10 bases match TRBD2. In germline, CDR1 is LGHNA, CDR2 YNLKQL (reference sequence). After removal of 1 base from V and 6 bases from J, the junction contained 0 bases not matched to a gene. This CDR3 has 14 residues. CDR3 in amino acids: CASSQAGGAAEQFF. The sequenced CDR3 bases are TGTGCCAGCAGCCAAGCTGGGGGGGCTGCT.